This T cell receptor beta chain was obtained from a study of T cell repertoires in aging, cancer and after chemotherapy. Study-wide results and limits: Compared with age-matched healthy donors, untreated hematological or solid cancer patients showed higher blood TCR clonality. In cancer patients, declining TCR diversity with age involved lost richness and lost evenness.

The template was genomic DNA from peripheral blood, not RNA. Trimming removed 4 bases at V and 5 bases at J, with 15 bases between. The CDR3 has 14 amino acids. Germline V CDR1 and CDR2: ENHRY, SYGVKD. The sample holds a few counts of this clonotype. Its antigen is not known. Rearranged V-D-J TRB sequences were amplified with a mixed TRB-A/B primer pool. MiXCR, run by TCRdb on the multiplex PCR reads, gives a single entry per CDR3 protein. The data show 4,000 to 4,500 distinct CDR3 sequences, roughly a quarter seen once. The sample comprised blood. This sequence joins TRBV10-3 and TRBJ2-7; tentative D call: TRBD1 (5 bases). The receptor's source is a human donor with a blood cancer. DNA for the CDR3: TGTGCCATCAGTGTTTCTAGGGCGGACAACGAGCAGTACTTC. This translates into CAISVSRADNEQYF.